A single sample gave rise to the 28 T cell receptor beta chains below, sequenced in a study of OX40 agonist ivuxolimab in advanced cancers. TCRdb keeps only in-frame clones here, not all; method: immunoSEQ multiplex PCR. The sample includes around 36,000 clones, 82% of them seen just once. The input for sequencing was CD4+ or CD8+ T cells sorted from blood, taken in a trial of the OX40 agonist ivuxolimab. The receptor set was obtained from an adult with an advanced solid tumor such as melanoma, head and neck, liver or kidney cancer.

This clone was observed a single time. This chain links TRBV28 with TRBJ2-7; 9 nucleotides align to TRBD1. Germline assignment: CDR1 MDHEN and CDR2 SYDVKM. Unmatched junction bases numbered 15, after V lost 4 bases and J lost 5 bases. There are 17 residues in the CDR3. The CDR3 loop is CASSYLTGGLLGDEQYF. The CDR3 coding sequence is TGTGCCAGCAGTTACCTGACAGGGGGATTACTAGGAGACGAGCAGTACTTC.

The V and J genes are TRBV28 and TRBJ1-4, with D unresolved. CDR1 and CDR2 (germline): MDHEN, SYDVKM. The CDR3 length is 13 residues. Trimming cost V 2 bases and J 5 bases, with 6 bases left between them. The CDR3 DNA follows: TGTGCCAGCAGTTTAAGCGGGAATGAAAAACTGTTTTTT. Translation gives CASSLSGNEKLFF.

The chain combines TRBV27 with TRBJ2-5; D gene ambiguous. Germline-derived CDR1 and CDR2 are MNHEY and SMNVEV (reference sequence). The V end lost 6 bases, the J end lost 4 bases, and 15 bases lay between the germline ends. This CDR3 comprises 14 residues. The CDR3 is CASRERPSGETQYF. CDR3 bases: TGTGCCAGCAGAGAGCGCCCCTCTGGAGAGACCCAGTACTTC.

The chain carries TRBV29-1 and TRBJ2-2; no firm D call. Germline loops: CDR1 SQVTM, CDR2 ANQGSEA. Trimming took off 1 base at V and 8 bases at J, with 8 bases between the two ends. This CDR3 has 12 residues. CDR3 in DNA: TGCAGCGTTGAAGCTCTATCGGGGGAGCTGTTTTTT. Its protein is CSVEALSGELFF.

This clone was seen only once. The genes are TRBV25-1 and TRBJ2-5, with TRBD2 identical over 9 bases. V trimming: 6 bases; J trimming: 4 bases; junction bases outside the gene matches: 6. The CDR3 spans 14 residues. Germline CDR1 reads MGHDK; CDR2 reads SYGVNS. CDR3 nucleotide sequence: TGTGCCAGCAGGGGGACTAGCTCTGGAGAGACCCAGTACTTC. Translation: CASRGTSSGETQYF.

V usage is TRBV28 and J usage is TRBJ2-7, with D possibly matching TRBD1 (5 bases). This CDR3 contains 15 residues. Looked up from germline, CDR1 is MDHEN and CDR2 is SYDVKM. V lost 7 bases and J lost 1, with 17 bases in between. The DNA of the CDR3 is TGTGCCAGCAAAGGGGAACAGCTGGATTCCTACGAGCAGTACTTC. Translating gives CASKGEQLDSYEQYF.

The chain employs TRBV7-3 and TRBJ1-5; weak D call: TRBD1 (5 bases). Trimming removed 3 bases at V and 7 bases at J, with 10 bases between. The CDR3 spans 13 residues. Germline V gene data show CDR1 as SGHTA and CDR2 as FQGTGA. The CDR3 reads CASSLGGGQPQHF. CDR3 nucleotides: TGTGCCAGCAGCTTGGGTGGGGGGCAGCCCCAGCATTTT.

Here the CDR3 reads CSVESDRAYEQYF. CDR3 coding DNA: TGCAGCGTTGAATCGGACAGGGCGTACGAGCAGTACTTC. The chain has TRBV29-1 and TRBJ2-7, with 8 bases that match TRBD1. Unmatched junction bases numbered 4, after V lost 2 bases and J lost 4 bases. CDR1 and CDR2 from the germline V gene are SQVTM and ANQGSEA. This CDR3 comprises 13 residues.

This clone has a handful of counts. The chain links TRBV4-2 to TRBJ1-6, with a tentative D call TRBD1 (6 bases). The ends were cut back, 0 bases at V and 10 bases at J, with 7 bases in the middle. Germline V CDR1 and CDR2: LGHNA, YNFKEQ. The CDR3 totals 13 residues. The CDR3 DNA is TGTGCCAGCAGCCAAGATGGGGGCTCACCCCTCCACTTT. Encoded protein: CASSQDGGSPLHF.

The rearrangement joins TRBV9 to TRBJ2-5, with D possibly matching TRBD1 (6 bases). The CDR3 extends over 14 amino acids. The germline V gene has CDR1 SGDLS and CDR2 YYNGEE. V lost 4 bases and J 3 bases, leaving 13 bases between the germline ends. CDR3 amino acids: CASSTRDTKETQYF. For the CDR3, the DNA is TGTGCCAGCAGCACTCGGGACACAAAAGAGACCCAGTACTTC.

The chain has TRBV7-8 and TRBJ1-1, with TRBD1 as a possible D gene (6 bases). The CDR3 loop spans 14 amino acids. With 5 bases removed from V and 2 bases from J, the gap between germline ends came to 12 bases. Germline V lookup: CDR1 SGHVS, CDR2 FQNEAQ. The CDR3 is CASSPRDTNTEAFF. The CDR3 DNA sequence: TGTGCCAGCAGCCCCCGGGACACAAACACTGAAGCTTTCTTT. Based on the CDR3 plus reference TRBV7-8 and TRBJ1-1, the full variable domain is GAGVSQSPRYKVAKRGQDVALRCDPISGHVSLFWYQQALGQGPEFLTYFQNEAQLDKSGLPSDRFFAERPEGSVSTLKIQRTQQEDSAVYLCASSPRDTNTEAFFGQGTRLTVV.

This clone was seen only once. This chain links TRBV9 with TRBJ2-1; the match to TRBD2 covers 7 bases. The CDR3 consists of 15 residues. V shed 4 bases and J 3 bases; nucleotides not matched to a gene: 7. Germline CDR1 and CDR2: SGDLS and YYNGEE. CDR3 protein: CASSPREDHYNEQFF. CDR3 sequence (DNA): TGTGCCAGCAGCCCCCGGGAGGATCACTACAATGAGCAGTTCTTC.

The CDR3, as DNA: TGTGCCAGCAGATTAGGGACTTCCACTGAAGCTTTCTTT. It encodes CASRLGTSTEAFF. The chain couples TRBV6-5 to TRBJ1-1; the D gene is possibly TRBD1 (5 bases). This CDR3 has 13 residues. V shed 6 bases and J shed 4 bases, with 12 bases lying between them. From germline, CDR1 is MNHEY and CDR2 SVGAGI.

The CDR3 sequence: CASSLFPGDEQYF. The CDR3 bases are TGTGCCAGCAGTTTATTTCCGGGGGACGAGCAGTACTTC. The chain recombines TRBV27 with TRBJ2-7, with D possibly being TRBD2 (6 bases). This CDR3 has 13 amino acids. CDR1 MNHEY and CDR2 SMNVEV come from the germline V gene (reference sequence). The V gene lost 1 base and the J gene lost 5 bases, with 9 bases spanning the gap.

The gene calls are TRBV18 and TRBJ2-1; TRBD2 aligns across 13 bases. The CDR3 is 18 amino acids. CDR1 KGHSH and CDR2 LQKENI come from the germline V gene. J gave up 4 bases and V 2 bases, and 8 bases lay outside the gene matches. The CDR3: CASSPETSGRASYNEQFF. CDR3 coding DNA: TGTGCCAGCTCACCAGAAACTAGCGGGAGGGCTAGTTACAATGAGCAGTTCTTC. Full variable domain (outside the CDR3, taken from reference TRBV18 and TRBJ2-1): NAGVMQNPRHLVRRRGQEARLRCSPMKGHSHVYWYRQLPEEGLKFMVYLQKENIIDESGMPKERFSAEFPKEGPSILRIQQVVRGDSAAYFCASSPETSGRASYNEQFFGPGTRLTVL.

The chain combines TRBV7-2 with TRBJ2-7, with D possibly being TRBD1 (6 bases). The germline gives CDR1 SGHTA, CDR2 FQGNSA. The CDR3 covers 16 residues. Trimming left V 3 bases short and J 5 bases short, with 20 bases between. Written as DNA, the CDR3 is TGTGCCAGCAGCTTCCCCCTTGGGGGACAACCCCACGAGCAGTACTTC. Translation: CASSFPLGGQPHEQYF.

CDR3 sequence reads: CASTPPVGTGVADTQYF. CDR3 bases: TGTGCCAGCACCCCGCCGGTCGGGACAGGGGTTGCAGATACGCAGTATTTT. The gene calls are TRBV7-6 and TRBJ2-3, with 10 bases that match TRBD1. CDR3 length: 17 amino acids. V lost 7 bases and J lost 4; bases outside the gene matches: 14. Looked up from germline, CDR1 is SGHVS and CDR2 is FNYEAQ.

In the case of this clone: Other nucleotide sequences from this sample produce the same CDR3. The genes are TRBV9 and TRBJ1-1; D remains unclear. The V gene's germline CDR1 is SGDLS and CDR2 YYNGEE. The CDR3 spans 14 residues. The germline V and J ends were trimmed by 0 bases and 1 base, with 7 bases remaining between them. The CDR3 region has the DNA TGTGCCAGCAGCGTAGGTGTTACGAACACTGAAGCTTTCTTT. This gives the protein CASSVGVTNTEAFF.

In this sample, this clone turned up once. The rearrangement uses TRBV7-9 and TRBJ2-7; D remains ambiguous. The CDR3 has 15 amino acids. Trimming shortened V by 2 bases and J by 3 bases, and 14 bases separated the two germline ends. Germline CDR1 SEHNR, CDR2 FQNEAQ (reference sequence). The CDR3 nucleotides are TGTGCCAGCAGCTTACACGGCGATGGGAACTACGAGCAGTACTTC. Amino acids: CASSLHGDGNYEQYF.

The J gene is TRBJ2-3, the V gene TRBV4-3; 8 bases align to TRBD2. Per the germline V gene, CDR1 is LGHNA and CDR2 is YSLEER. V lost 4 bases to trimming and J lost 5 bases; unmatched junction nucleotides: 5. This CDR3 is 14 amino acids long. CDR3 bases: TGCGCCAGCAGCCCGGGGGGGATACGAGATACGCAGTATTTT. Encoded protein: CASSPGGIRDTQYF.

In its sample, this clone was seen once. The genes are TRBV9 and TRBJ2-5; D might be TRBD1 or TRBD2, each matching 6 bases. The CDR3 runs 15 residues. Germline values: CDR1 SGDLS, CDR2 YYNGEE. Trimming removed 4 bases at V and 5 bases at J, with 18 bases between. The CDR3 region is CASSPGGGMGETQYF. CDR3 sequence (DNA): TGTGCCAGCAGCCCCGGAGGGGGGATGGGTGAGACCCAGTACTTC.

Relative to its sample, this clone is medium-sized. V is TRBV28 and J is TRBJ2-3; 8 bases fit TRBD1. The CDR3 is 17 residues long. The germline V gene has CDR1 MDHEN and CDR2 SYDVKM. The ends lost 5 bases at V and 7 bases at J; junction bases unmatched: 17. This CDR3 reads CASSPGGASGPSNTQYF. The CDR3 DNA sequence: TGTGCCAGCAGTCCAGGGGGCGCGTCTGGACCCTCTAATACGCAGTATTTT.

The J gene is TRBJ2-2, the V gene TRBV7-9; 9 nucleotides align to TRBD1. Losses at the gene ends were 6 bases for V and 3 bases for J; bases not matched to a gene: 8. The CDR3 sequence is 16 residues long. CDR1 and CDR2 from the germline V gene are SEHNR and FQNEAQ (reference sequence). The CDR3 DNA reads TGTGCCAGCAGACGGGACAGGGTAATGGACACCGGGGAGCTGTTTTTT. Translation: CASRRDRVMDTGELFF.

The genes are TRBV7-9 and TRBJ2-1, with D unclear. Trimming took 1 base from V and 9 from J, leaving 7 bases between them. The CDR3 runs to 12 residues. Looked up from germline, CDR1 is SEHNR and CDR2 is FQNEAQ (reference sequence). The CDR3 reads CASSLEVTEQFF. The DNA of the CDR3 is TGTGCCAGCAGCTTAGAGGTTACTGAGCAGTTCTTC.

The chain joins TRBV7-9 to TRBJ2-6; D unclear. In germline, CDR1 is SEHNR, CDR2 FQNEAQ (reference sequence). Deletions cut 1 base from V and 2 bases from J, with 15 bases between. This CDR3 has 18 residues. CDR3 residues: CASSLGRRTGTGANVLTF. The CDR3, as DNA: TGTGCCAGCAGCTTAGGTCGCCGAACTGGCACTGGGGCCAACGTCCTGACTTTC.

J is TRBJ2-1 and V is TRBV7-6, with 8 nucleotides matching TRBD2. The CDR3 extends over 15 amino acids. In germline, CDR1 is SGHVS, CDR2 FNYEAQ. Germline trimming cut 1 base from V and 3 bases from J; bases unmatched to any gene: 2. CDR3 region: CASSLELAVYNEQFF. The CDR3, as DNA: TGTGCCAGCAGCTTAGAACTAGCGGTCTACAATGAGCAGTTCTTC.

The chain combines TRBV9 with TRBJ2-1; no clear D. The germline gives CDR1 SGDLS, CDR2 YYNGEE. This CDR3 has 12 residues. V lost 0 bases to trimming and J lost 6 bases, with 4 bases between them. Here the CDR3 reads CASSVGANEQFF. CDR3 coding DNA: TGTGCCAGCAGCGTAGGGGCCAATGAGCAGTTCTTC.

This chain links TRBV19 with TRBJ2-1, with D unclear. V lost 3 bases, J lost 7 bases, and 4 bases lay in between. The CDR3 runs to 11 residues. Germline V gene data show CDR1 as LNHDA and CDR2 as SQIVND (reference sequence). The CDR3 coding sequence is TGTGCCAGTAGTATCGGGAATGAGCAGTTCTTC. Its translation is CASSIGNEQFF.